These T cell receptor beta chains were read from a single sample in a study of beta chain features in type 1 diabetes. The assay was immunoSEQ multiplex PCR, and TCRdb's table has in-frame clones only and misses some. The table has 500,000 to 850,000 clones, roughly 13% seen once. Sequenced sample: naive CD4+ T cells from blood. These receptors came from a man aged 18 to 29 with type 1 diabetes. The CDR3 runs from the conserved cysteine through the conserved F or W. The order of the fields is V gene, clone size, CDR3 length, CDR3 protein. Clone size appears in some rows only: once, few, many, or a class for an expanded clone.

>TRBV29-1|few|12
CSVGVTNEKLFF
>TRBV7-7|few|18
CASSLRWTITLIAETQYF
>TRBV9|NA|13
CASSAITPETQYF
>TRBV4-1|NA|14
CASSPGRVNYGYTF
>TRBV29-1|NA|12
CSVRQGDTEAFF
>TRBV7-9|few|12
CASSKVGDEQFF
>TRBV7-9|NA|12
CASSPQGNGYTF
>TRBV7-9|NA|15
CASSLDAGSTDTQYF
>TRBV7-3|NA|13
CASSSDGNYGYTF
>TRBV10-3|NA|15
CAISPVSGLTDTQYF
>TRBV19|few|15
CASSMTGVGNYGYTF
>TRBV7-2|NA|15
CASSIDPSGSYEQYF
>TRBV29-1|few|14
CSAEPPRGGSGYTF
>TRBV25-1|NA|15
CASSEYSRMNTEAFF
>TRBV30|NA|13
CACSPGVNQPQHF
>TRBV9|few|14
CASSVGNQGETQYF
>TRBV28|few|12
CASIGGNQPQHF
>TRBV5-1|few|14
CASSPGQGAHEQYF
>TRBV6-5|NA|15
CASSYEGNRIYGYTF
>TRBV29-1|few|16
CSVVPDRQDSSNIQYF
>TRBV5-1|few|15
CASSLGVGVTGELFF
>TRBV29-1|NA|14
CSVRVGGATDTQYF
>TRBV29-1|NA|17
CSVPKRQGATNTGELFF
>TRBV6-6|NA|13
CASSYSPDSEQYF
>TRBV7-2|few|19
CASSSRGTSGRAISYEQYF
>TRBV19|NA|13
CASSSQGSYEQYF
>TRBV19|few|15
CASSILGAQNTEAFF
>TRBV5-1|NA|11
CASRLGGEQFF
>TRBV29-1|NA|12
CSAGQGSQPQHF
>TRBV7-2|few|13
CASSLRRRGEQYF
>TRBV29-1|NA|14
CSASPGGLNQPQHF
>TRBV4-2|NA|17
CASSQDRRDRVDTEAFF
>TRBV14|few|14
CASSQESGANVLTF
>TRBV2|NA|15
CASMPRGRARTEAFF
>TRBV6-5|few|14
CASSYSSGANVLTF
>TRBV6-5|few|15
CAISLIQGSNQPQHF
>TRBV30|NA|15
CACQDRGQRFTEAFF
>TRBV28|few|15
CASSLGGRATGELFF
>TRBV14|few|13
CASSQGGVGGYTF
>TRBV18|NA|15
CASSPPQTVQETQYF
>TRBV2|NA|15
CASSEIGGGGTEAFF
>TRBV30|NA|15
CAWSVPGTGLAEQYF
>TRBV9|few|15
CASSGTGGYTGELFF
>TRBV4-3|few|15
CASSQAYSLNYGYTF
>TRBV11-2|NA|14
CASSWTQGFSEAFF